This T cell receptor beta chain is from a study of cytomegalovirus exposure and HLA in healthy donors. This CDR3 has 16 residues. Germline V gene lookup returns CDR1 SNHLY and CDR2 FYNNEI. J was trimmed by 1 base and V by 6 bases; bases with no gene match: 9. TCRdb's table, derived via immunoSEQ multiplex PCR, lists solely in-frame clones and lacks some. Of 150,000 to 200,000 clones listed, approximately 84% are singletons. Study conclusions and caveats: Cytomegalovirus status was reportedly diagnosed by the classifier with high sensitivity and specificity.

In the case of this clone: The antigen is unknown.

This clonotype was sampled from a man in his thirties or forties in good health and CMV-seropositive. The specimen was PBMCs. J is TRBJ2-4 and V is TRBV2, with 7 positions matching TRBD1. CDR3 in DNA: TGTGCCAGCAGAAAGAAGGGGGCGCAGGCCAAAAACATTCAGTACTTC. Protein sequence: CASRKKGAQAKNIQYF.